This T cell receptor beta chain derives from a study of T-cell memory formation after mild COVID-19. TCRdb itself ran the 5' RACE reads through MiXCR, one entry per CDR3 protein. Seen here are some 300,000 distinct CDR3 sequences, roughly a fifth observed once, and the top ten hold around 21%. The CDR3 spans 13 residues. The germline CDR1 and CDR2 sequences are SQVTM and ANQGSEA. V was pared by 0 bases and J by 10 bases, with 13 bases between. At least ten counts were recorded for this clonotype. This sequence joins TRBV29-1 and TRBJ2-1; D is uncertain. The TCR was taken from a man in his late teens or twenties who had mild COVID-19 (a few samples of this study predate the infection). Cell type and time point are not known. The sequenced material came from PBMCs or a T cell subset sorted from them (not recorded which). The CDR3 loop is CSVEEAVTREQFF. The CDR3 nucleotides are TGCAGCGTTGAAGAAGCCGTGACACGAGAGCAGTTCTTC.